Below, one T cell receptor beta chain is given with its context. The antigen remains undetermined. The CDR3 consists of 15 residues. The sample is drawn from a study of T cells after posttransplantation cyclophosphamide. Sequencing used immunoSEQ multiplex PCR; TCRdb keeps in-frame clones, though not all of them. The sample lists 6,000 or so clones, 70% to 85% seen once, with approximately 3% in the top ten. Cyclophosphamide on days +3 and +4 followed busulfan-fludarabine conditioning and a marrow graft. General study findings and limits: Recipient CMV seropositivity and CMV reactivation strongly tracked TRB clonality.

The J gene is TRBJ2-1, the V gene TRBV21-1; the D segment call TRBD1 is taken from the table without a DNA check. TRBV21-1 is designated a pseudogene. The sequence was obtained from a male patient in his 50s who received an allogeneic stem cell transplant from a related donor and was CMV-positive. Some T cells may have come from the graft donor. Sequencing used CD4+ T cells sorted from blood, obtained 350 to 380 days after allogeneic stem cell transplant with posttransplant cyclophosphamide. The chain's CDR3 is CATPQGPGGYNEQFF. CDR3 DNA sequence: TGTGCCACCCCTCAGGGTCCAGGCGGCTACAATGAGCAGTTCTTC.